This T cell receptor (beta chain) was observed in a study of cytomegalovirus exposure and HLA in healthy donors. Overall study findings and caveats: In vitro assays verified that three CMV-associated chains recognized CMV antigens specifically.

Trimming shortened V by 0 bases and J by 10 bases, and 5 bases separated the two germline ends. This CDR3 is 11 amino acids long. Germline values: CDR1 SGHTS, CDR2 YDEGEE. Unrecorded immune exposure was likely among donors, who were nominally healthy when sampled. The PCR made use of 60 Vbeta and 13 Jbeta primers. Produced via immunoSEQ multiplex PCR; TCRdb's table is partial and in-frame only. The repertoire has 200,000 to 250,000 clones, about 77% of them found once; the top ten carry 2.9%. On this clone itself: The antigen is unknown.

This chain joins TRBV5-8 and TRBJ2-1; D remains unclear. Sequenced sample: PBMCs. The TCR sequence derives from a woman aged 25 to 39 in good health and CMV-seronegative. The chain's CDR3 is CASSLGGEQFF. The DNA of the CDR3 is TGTGCCAGCAGCTTGGGCGGCGAGCAGTTCTTC.